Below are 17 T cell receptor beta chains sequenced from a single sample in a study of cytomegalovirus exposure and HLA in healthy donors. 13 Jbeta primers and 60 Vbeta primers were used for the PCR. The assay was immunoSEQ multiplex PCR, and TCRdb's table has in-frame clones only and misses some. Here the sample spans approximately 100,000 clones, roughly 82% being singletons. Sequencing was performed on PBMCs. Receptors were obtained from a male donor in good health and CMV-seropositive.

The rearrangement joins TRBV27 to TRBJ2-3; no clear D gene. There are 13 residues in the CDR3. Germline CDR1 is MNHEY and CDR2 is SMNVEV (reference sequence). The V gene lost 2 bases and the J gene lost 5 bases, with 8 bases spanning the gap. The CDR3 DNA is TGTGCCAGCAGTTTACTCCGCGGAGATACGCAGTATTTT. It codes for CASSLLRGDTQYF.

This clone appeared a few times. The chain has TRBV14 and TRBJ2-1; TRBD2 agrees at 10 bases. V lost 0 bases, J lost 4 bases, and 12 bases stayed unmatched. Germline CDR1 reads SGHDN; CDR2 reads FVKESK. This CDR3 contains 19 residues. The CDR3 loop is CASSQDHASGSIRYNEQFF. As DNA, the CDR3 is TGTGCCAGCAGCCAAGATCACGCTAGCGGGAGTATCCGGTACAATGAGCAGTTCTTC.

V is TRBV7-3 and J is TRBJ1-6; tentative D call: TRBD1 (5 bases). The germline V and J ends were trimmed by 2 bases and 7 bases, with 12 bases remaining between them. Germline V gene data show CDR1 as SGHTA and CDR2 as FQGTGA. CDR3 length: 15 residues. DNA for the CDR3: TGTGCCAGCAGCTTATCAGGGTTGGAGAATTCACCCCTCCACTTT. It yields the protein CASSLSGLENSPLHF.

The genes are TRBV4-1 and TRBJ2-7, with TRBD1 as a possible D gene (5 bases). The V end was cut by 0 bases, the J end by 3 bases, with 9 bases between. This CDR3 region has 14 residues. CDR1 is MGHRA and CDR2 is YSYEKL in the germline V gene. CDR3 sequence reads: CASSQDSQGYEQYF. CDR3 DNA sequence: TGCGCCAGCAGCCAAGATTCCCAGGGCTACGAGCAGTACTTC.

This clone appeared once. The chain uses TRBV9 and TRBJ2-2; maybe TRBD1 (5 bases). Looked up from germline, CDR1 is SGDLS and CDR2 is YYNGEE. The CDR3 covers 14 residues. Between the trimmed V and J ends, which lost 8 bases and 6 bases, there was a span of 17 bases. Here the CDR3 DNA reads TGTGCCAGTAACCTCGCTGGGGCCGCCGGGGAGCTGTTTTTT. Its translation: CASNLAGAAGELFF. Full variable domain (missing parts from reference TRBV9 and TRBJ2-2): DSGVTQTPKHLITATGQRVTLRCSPRSGDLSVYWYQQSLDQGLQFLIQYYNGEERAKGNILERFSAQQFPDLHSELNLSSLELGDSALYFCASNLAGAAGELFFGEGSRLTVL.

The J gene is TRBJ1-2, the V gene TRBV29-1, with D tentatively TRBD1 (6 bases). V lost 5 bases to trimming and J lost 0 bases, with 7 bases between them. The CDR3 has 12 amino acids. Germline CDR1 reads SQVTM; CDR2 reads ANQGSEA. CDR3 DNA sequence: TGCAGCGTTCAGGGGACTAACTATGGCTACACCTTC. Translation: CSVQGTNYGYTF.

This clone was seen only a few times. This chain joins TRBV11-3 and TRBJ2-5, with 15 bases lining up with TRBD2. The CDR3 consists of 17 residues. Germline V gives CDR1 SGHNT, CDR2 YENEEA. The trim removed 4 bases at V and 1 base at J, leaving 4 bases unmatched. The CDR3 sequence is CASSSGLAGGGQETQYF. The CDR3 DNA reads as TGTGCCAGCAGCTCGGGACTAGCGGGGGGCGGCCAAGAGACCCAGTACTTC.

CDR3 nucleotides: TGTGCCAGCAGCGCTGGGACTAGCGGGAAACTCTACGAGCAGTACTTC. Translation gives CASSAGTSGKLYEQYF. The chain uses TRBV9 and TRBJ2-7; 13 nucleotides align to TRBD2. The CDR3 extends over 16 amino acids. The V and J ends lost 3 bases and 3 bases, in that order; junction bases with no gene match: 6. Germline V lookup: CDR1 SGDLS, CDR2 YYNGEE.

The CDR3 nucleotides read TGTGCCAGCAGGCCGGGACAGGGGGCCTACGAGCAGTACTTC. Amino acid sequence: CASRPGQGAYEQYF. V and J are TRBV6-5 and TRBJ2-7, with 11 bases matching TRBD1. V shed 6 bases, J shed 2 bases, and the junction held 3 bases outside the gene matches. The germline gives CDR1 MNHEY, CDR2 SVGAGI. This CDR3 has 14 residues.

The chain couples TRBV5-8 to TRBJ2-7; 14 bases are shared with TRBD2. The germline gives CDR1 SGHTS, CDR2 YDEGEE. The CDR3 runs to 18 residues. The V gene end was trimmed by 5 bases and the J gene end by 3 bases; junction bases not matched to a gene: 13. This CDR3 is CASRGLAGATEGVYEQYF. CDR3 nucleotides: TGTGCCAGCAGGGGACTAGCGGGAGCCACGGAGGGGGTCTACGAGCAGTACTTC.

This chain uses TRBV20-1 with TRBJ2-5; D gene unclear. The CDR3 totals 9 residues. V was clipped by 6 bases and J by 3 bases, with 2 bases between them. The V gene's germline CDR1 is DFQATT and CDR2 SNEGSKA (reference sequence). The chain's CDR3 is CSAKETQYF. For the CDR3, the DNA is TGCAGTGCCAAAGAGACCCAGTACTTC.

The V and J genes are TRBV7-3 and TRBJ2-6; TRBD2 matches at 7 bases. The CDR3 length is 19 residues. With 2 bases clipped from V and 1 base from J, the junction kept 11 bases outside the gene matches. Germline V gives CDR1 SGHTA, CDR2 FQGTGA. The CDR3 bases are TGTGCCAGCAGCTTAGTTGGGGGGGACCTTTTATCTGGGGCCAACGTCCTGACTTTC. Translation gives CASSLVGGDLLSGANVLTF.

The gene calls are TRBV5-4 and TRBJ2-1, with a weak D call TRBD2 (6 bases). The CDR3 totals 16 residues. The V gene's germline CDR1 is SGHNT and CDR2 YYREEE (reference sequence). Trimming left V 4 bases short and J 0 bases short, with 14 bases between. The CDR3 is CASSPSIADSYNEQFF. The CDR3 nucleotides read TGTGCCAGCAGCCCATCGATAGCGGACTCCTACAATGAGCAGTTCTTC.

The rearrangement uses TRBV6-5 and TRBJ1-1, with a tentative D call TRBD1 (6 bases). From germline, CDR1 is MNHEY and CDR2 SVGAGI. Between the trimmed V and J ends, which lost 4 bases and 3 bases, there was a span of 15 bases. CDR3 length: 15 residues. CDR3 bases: TGTGCCAGCAGTTGGAGGGGGGGGAGGGACACTGAAGCTTTCTTT. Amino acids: CASSWRGGRDTEAFF.

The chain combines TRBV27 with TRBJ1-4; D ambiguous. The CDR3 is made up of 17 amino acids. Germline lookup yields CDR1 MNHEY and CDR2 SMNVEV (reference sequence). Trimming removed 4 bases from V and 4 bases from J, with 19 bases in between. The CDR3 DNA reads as TGTGCCAGCAGTTCCATAAGTGACAAGTTCATTAATGAAAAACTGTTTTTT. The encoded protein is CASSSISDKFINEKLFF.

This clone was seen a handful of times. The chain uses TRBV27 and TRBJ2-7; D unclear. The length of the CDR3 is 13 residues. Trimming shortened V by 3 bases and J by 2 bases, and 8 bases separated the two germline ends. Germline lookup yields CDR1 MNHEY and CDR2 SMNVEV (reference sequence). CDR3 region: CASSFSYTYEQYF. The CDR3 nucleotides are TGTGCCAGCAGTTTCTCTTATACCTACGAGCAGTACTTC.

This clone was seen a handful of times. The CDR3 spells CASSYRDSTYEQYF. DNA for the CDR3: TGTGCCAGCAGTTACCGCGACAGTACCTACGAGCAGTACTTC. The rearrangement links TRBV6-5 to TRBJ2-7; D may be TRBD1 (5 bases). Germline CDR1 MNHEY, CDR2 SVGAGI. This CDR3 comprises 14 residues. Trimming removed 2 bases at V and 2 bases at J, with 10 bases between.